The present T cell receptor (beta chain) was sequenced within a study of blood T cell repertoires in COVID-19. Study-wide context: The United States, Italy and Spain were the sources of the acute and convalescent COVID-19 samples. The analysed material was cDNA or gDNA that came from T cells, B-cell-depleted T cells, or PBMCs.

The method was immunoSEQ multiplex PCR; TCRdb's version includes in-frame clones alone and lacks a portion of them. Among around 260,000 clones listed, around 89% were seen once. The sample consisted of peripheral blood. The source is a man aged 55 to 69 who had recovered from COVID-19.

The CDR3 nucleotides read TGTGCCAGCAGCCACCTAGGGGATCAGCCCCAGCATTTT. This gives the protein CASSHLGDQPQHF. The genes are TRBV3-1 (or the pseudogene TRBV3-2) and TRBJ1-5, with TRBD1 as a possible D gene (5 bases). The germline V and J ends were trimmed by 3 bases and 5 bases, with 8 bases remaining between them. CDR1 and CDR2 from the germline V gene are LGHDT and YNNKEL (reference sequence). This CDR3 region has 13 residues.